Presented here are 29 T cell receptor beta chains from one specimen sequenced in a study of blood T cell repertoires in COVID-19. The method was immunoSEQ multiplex PCR; TCRdb's version includes in-frame clones alone and lacks a portion of them. Of hundreds of thousands of clones listed, about nine tenths were seen once; the top ten hold more than 1.5%. The material sequenced was PBMCs or T cells enriched from blood (not recorded which). These receptors came from a man in his forties who had recovered from COVID-19.

The genes are TRBV7-6 and TRBJ1-2; 9 positions agree with TRBD1. V trimming: 4 bases; J trimming: 2 bases; junction bases outside the gene matches: 17. Germline lookup yields CDR1 SGHVS and CDR2 FNYEAQ. This CDR3 comprises 19 residues. The CDR3 sequence is CASSYNRGRGYDGNYGYTF. Here the CDR3 DNA reads TGTGCCAGCAGCTACAACAGGGGGCGAGGTTACGATGGGAACTATGGCTACACCTTC.

Only one count was recorded for this clone. This chain uses TRBV18 with TRBJ2-2; D perhaps matches TRBD1 (6 bases). The CDR3 contains 16 residues. Germline V gives CDR1 KGHSH, CDR2 LQKENI. V gave up 1 base and J gave up 4 bases, with 13 bases separating them. CDR3 DNA: TGTGCCAGCTCACCACTCGAGGGGGTTGCCACCGGGGAGCTGTTTTTT. Translated: CASSPLEGVATGELFF.

The rearrangement uses TRBV5-1 and TRBJ2-7; 13 positions agree with TRBD2. The CDR3 covers 15 residues. CDR1 SGHRS and CDR2 YFSETQ come from the germline V gene. J gave up 7 bases and V 4 bases, and 8 bases lay outside the gene matches. Written as DNA, the CDR3 is TGCGCCAGCAGCCCCAAACTAGCGGGAGGGCGGGAGCAGTACTTC. Residues: CASSPKLAGGREQYF.

The J gene is TRBJ2-5, the V gene TRBV18; 13 bases map to TRBD2. Trimming removed 5 bases from V and 1 base from J; junction bases left unmatched: 4. This CDR3 has 16 amino acids. CDR1 KGHSH and CDR2 LQKENI come from the germline V gene. The CDR3 DNA sequence: TGTGCCAGCTCAACACTAGCGGGGGGGCCCCAAGAGACCCAGTACTTC. This gives the protein CASSTLAGGPQETQYF.

The rearrangement links TRBV18 to TRBJ2-3, with D possibly TRBD1 on 6 matching bases. V gave up 3 bases and J gave up 0 bases, with 13 bases separating them. Germline CDR1 is KGHSH and CDR2 is LQKENI. The CDR3 extends over 16 amino acids. The CDR3 loop reads CASSPLRGTSTDTQYF. The CDR3 DNA follows: TGTGCCAGCTCACCTCTAAGGGGGACAAGCACAGATACGCAGTATTTT.

The chain joins TRBV6-5 to TRBJ1-4; 7 bases agree with TRBD1. Trimming at V came to 6 bases and at J to 5 bases, leaving 3 bases not matched to a gene. Germline assignment: CDR1 MNHEY and CDR2 SVGAGI. The CDR3 loop spans 13 amino acids. In DNA, the CDR3 is TGTGCCAGCAGGACAGGGAGAAATGAAAAACTGTTTTTT. It is translated as CASRTGRNEKLFF.

The V gene is TRBV5-6, the J gene TRBJ1-4; weak D call: TRBD1 (5 bases). Germline CDR1 and CDR2: SGHDT and YYEEEE. The CDR3 is 16 residues long. The V and J ends lost 6 bases and 0 bases respectively, with 15 bases between them. The CDR3 DNA reads as TGTGCCAGCATCCCTCGACAGACGGCAACTAATGAAAAACTGTTTTTT. Protein sequence: CASIPRQTATNEKLFF.

This CDR3 is CASSPDTSGNTIYF. DNA of the CDR3: TGTGCCAGTAGCCCCGACACTTCTGGAAACACCATATATTTT. The chain uses TRBV19 and TRBJ1-3; D unclear. The CDR3 covers 14 residues. Trimming pared 6 bases from V and 1 base from J, leaving 10 bases between. The germline CDR1 and CDR2 sequences are LNHDA and SQIVND (reference sequence).

The chain recombines TRBV30 with TRBJ1-5, with 7 bases lining up with TRBD1. Trimming took 5 bases from V and 6 from J; bases not matched to a gene: 10. CDR1 is GTSNPN and CDR2 is SVGIG in the germline V gene (reference sequence). The CDR3 is 14 residues long. The CDR3 DNA reads as TGTGCCTGGGGGGGCCCACAGGGGACTCAGCCCCAGCATTTT. Protein: CAWGGPQGTQPQHF.

A few counts support this clone. The V gene is TRBV7-9, the J gene TRBJ2-3; 8 bases line up with TRBD1. CDR1 is SEHNR and CDR2 is FQNEAQ in the germline V gene (reference sequence). The J segment lost 9 bases and the V segment lost 4 bases, leaving 12 bases of the junction unmatched. The CDR3 has 15 amino acids. The CDR3, as DNA: TGTGCCAGCAGCTACGGACAGGGAGAAATGGACACGCAGTATTTT. This translates into CASSYGQGEMDTQYF.

The DNA for the CDR3 is TGTGCCAGCAGTTACTCGTGGAGGAGCACAGATACGCAGTATTTT. This codes for CASSYSWRSTDTQYF. The chain has TRBV6-5 and TRBJ2-3; perhaps TRBD2 as D (5 bases). V lost 0 bases and J 0 bases, leaving 7 bases between the germline ends. This CDR3 has 15 amino acids. Germline CDR1 MNHEY, CDR2 SVGAGI.

This clone was seen a few times. The rearrangement joins TRBV5-1 to TRBJ1-2, with a tentative D call TRBD1 (6 bases). Between the trimmed V and J ends, which lost 2 bases and 4 bases, there was a span of 12 bases. The CDR3 has 14 residues. Germline CDR1 SGHRS, CDR2 YFSETQ. CDR3 DNA sequence: TGCGCCAGCAGCTTAGGACAGTCCACCTATGGCTACACCTTC. The encoded protein is CASSLGQSTYGYTF.

This rearrangement joins TRBV7-9 to TRBJ2-7; D is ambiguous. In germline, CDR1 is SEHNR, CDR2 FQNEAQ (reference sequence). The CDR3 runs to 14 residues. V was shortened by 2 bases and J by 0 bases, with 8 bases between the two germline ends. The CDR3 nucleotides read TGTGCCAGCAGCTTATCCGGTTCCTCCTACGAGCAGTACTTC. Translation: CASSLSGSSYEQYF.

The chain couples TRBV27 to TRBJ1-2; 8 bases agree with TRBD1. CDR1 is MNHEY and CDR2 is SMNVEV in the germline V gene (reference sequence). The ends lost 5 bases at V and 7 bases at J; junction bases unmatched: 9. This CDR3 spans 14 amino acids. In DNA, the CDR3 is TGTGCCAGCAGTCCCGGGACAGGAGCTTTTGGCTACACCTTC. This translates into CASSPGTGAFGYTF.

V gene TRBV28 combines with J gene TRBJ2-7, with a tentative D call TRBD2 (5 bases). Looked up from germline, CDR1 is MDHEN and CDR2 is SYDVKM. The CDR3 is 11 residues long. V was clipped by 10 bases and J by 4 bases, with 11 bases between them. For the CDR3, the DNA is TGTGCCACCCTAGCCCTTTACGAGCAGTACTTC. Translating gives CATLALYEQYF.

The V call is TRBV10-3, the J call TRBJ1-1; a weak D match, TRBD1 (6 bases). The CDR3 covers 14 residues. In germline, CDR1 is ENHRY, CDR2 SYGVKD. Trimming left V 4 bases short and J 10 bases short, with 19 bases between. CDR3 residues: CAISVRDKPEGAFF. For the CDR3, the DNA is TGTGCCATCAGTGTCAGGGACAAGCCTGAAGGAGCTTTCTTT.

The chain combines TRBV4-3 with TRBJ1-2; TRBD1 might be the D (5 bases). Trimming shortened V by 0 bases and J by 7 bases, and 12 bases separated the two germline ends. From germline, CDR1 is LGHNA and CDR2 YSLEER. This CDR3 is built from 14 residues. CDR3 DNA sequence: TGCGCCAGCAGCCAAGATAGGGCTGGGGCTGGCTACACCTTC. Its translation: CASSQDRAGAGYTF.

The rearrangement joins TRBV7-3 to TRBJ2-5, with D perhaps TRBD1 (6 bases). Germline CDR1 is SGHTA and CDR2 is FQGTGA. The CDR3 consists of 13 residues. The V end lost 2 bases, the J end lost 4 bases, and 8 bases lay between the germline ends. The CDR3 coding sequence is TGTGCCAGCAGCTTAGCCAGGGGAGAGACCCAGTACTTC. Translated: CASSLARGETQYF. Complete variable domain (other parts from reference TRBV7-3 and TRBJ2-5): GAGVSQTPSNKVTEKGKYVELRCDPISGHTALYWYRQSLGQGPEFLIYFQGTGAADDSGLPNDRFFAVRPEGSVSTLKIQRTERGDSAVYLCASSLARGETQYFGPGTRLLVL.

This clone was counted once. The chain uses TRBV19 and TRBJ2-3; D perhaps matches TRBD2 (6 bases). The CDR3 length is 14 residues. The germline CDR1 and CDR2 sequences are LNHDA and SQIVND (reference sequence). V dropped 1 base and J dropped 4 bases, with 9 bases sitting between them. The CDR3 protein is CASSIGRAADTQYF. CDR3 DNA: TGTGCCAGTAGTATAGGGAGGGCGGCAGATACGCAGTATTTT.

This chain uses TRBV9 with TRBJ1-4; D is ambiguous. The CDR3 has 14 amino acids. Trimming took off 0 bases at V and 4 bases at J, with 7 bases between the two ends. CDR1 is SGDLS, CDR2 YYNGEE, per germline. The DNA of the CDR3 is TGTGCCAGCAGCGTAGAACAGATTAATGAAAAACTGTTTTTT. This codes for CASSVEQINEKLFF.

In DNA form, the CDR3 reads TGTGCCAGCAGTTACTTGGTCAGGGGGGCCGAGCAGTACTTC. Amino acid sequence: CASSYLVRGAEQYF. This chain uses TRBV6-2 or TRBV6-3 with TRBJ2-7, with a weak D call TRBD1 (7 bases). Trimming removed 1 base from V and 6 bases from J, with 13 bases in between. The germline V gene encodes CDR1 MNHEY and CDR2 SVGEGT. The CDR3 runs 14 residues.

The chain carries TRBV2 and TRBJ2-5, with D perhaps matching TRBD2 (5 bases). From germline, CDR1 is SNHLY and CDR2 FYNNEI. Trimming cost V 4 bases and J 5 bases, with 11 bases left between them. This CDR3 comprises 13 residues. Here the CDR3 reads CASSAVRTETQYF. Here the CDR3 DNA reads TGTGCCAGCAGTGCCGTCCGGACTGAGACCCAGTACTTC.

The rearrangement links TRBV18 to TRBJ2-6, with 9 positions matching TRBD2. The CDR3 extends over 17 amino acids. The V gene end was trimmed by 2 bases and the J gene end by 1 base; junction bases not matched to a gene: 3. The germline V gene encodes CDR1 KGHSH and CDR2 LQKENI. The CDR3, as DNA: TGTGCCAGCTCACCAAGCGCGGGGGGGTCTGGGGCCAACGTCCTGACTTTC. It is translated as CASSPSAGGSGANVLTF.

The genes are TRBV6-1 and TRBJ2-4; TRBD1 aligns across 9 bases. Germline CDR1 MNHNS, CDR2 SASEGT. This CDR3 is 16 amino acids long. V gave up 4 bases and J gave up 5 bases; unmatched junction bases: 9. CDR3 sequence: CASSAYRGQGENIQYF. CDR3 nucleotide sequence: TGTGCCAGCAGTGCTTACCGGGGACAGGGCGAAAACATTCAGTACTTC.

The rearrangement links TRBV19 to TRBJ2-7; 8 bases fit TRBD2. V lost 8 bases, J lost 5 bases, and 8 bases stayed unmatched. The CDR3 loop spans 13 amino acids. Germline loops: CDR1 LNHDA, CDR2 SQIVND (reference sequence). DNA for the CDR3: TGTGCCAGTGCCAAGCGGGAGAGCGACGAGCAGTACTTC. Translated, it gives CASAKRESDEQYF.

This clone was recorded a few times. J is TRBJ1-5 and V is TRBV2; TRBD1 agrees at 10 bases. Germline CDR1 SNHLY, CDR2 FYNNEI. This CDR3 is built from 14 residues. The J segment lost 6 bases and the V segment lost 6 bases, leaving 5 bases of the junction unmatched. The CDR3: CASRVDRGGQPQHF. CDR3 sequence (DNA): TGTGCCAGCAGGGTGGACAGGGGGGGTCAGCCCCAGCATTTT.

The rearrangement joins TRBV19 to TRBJ2-3; D gene unclear. CDR3 length: 13 residues. V was pared by 6 bases and J by 7 bases, with 14 bases between. CDR1 and CDR2 from the germline V gene are LNHDA and SQIVND (reference sequence). The CDR3 sequence is CASSPTTYYTQYF. CDR3 DNA: TGTGCCAGTAGCCCTACGACTTACTATACGCAGTATTTT. Drawing the rest from reference TRBV19 and TRBJ2-3, the complete variable domain is DGGITQSPKYLFRKEGQNVTLSCEQNLNHDAMYWYRQDPGQGLRLIYYSQIVNDFQKGDIAEGYSVSREKKESFPLTVTSAQKNPTAFYLCASSPTTYYTQYFGPGTRLTVL.

V usage is TRBV19 and J usage is TRBJ2-7, with 9 positions matching TRBD1. J was trimmed by 3 bases and V by 3 bases; bases with no gene match: 3. Germline lookup yields CDR1 LNHDA and CDR2 SQIVND (reference sequence). This CDR3 has 14 residues. The CDR3 region is CASSMGTGNYEQYF. The CDR3 nucleotides are TGTGCCAGTAGTATGGGGACAGGGAACTACGAGCAGTACTTC.

This sequence joins TRBV24-1 and TRBJ2-5, with 7 bases aligning to TRBD1. The CDR3 extends over 13 amino acids. CDR1 and CDR2 (germline): KGHDR, SFDVKD. V lost 7 bases, J lost 6 bases, and 7 bases stayed unmatched. CDR3 DNA sequence: TGTGCCACCAGGAGAGGGGGCGCGCAGACCCAGTACTTC. Translated: CATRRGGAQTQYF.